The source of this T cell receptor beta chain is a study of cytomegalovirus exposure and HLA in healthy donors (dated by TCRdb to the late 2010s). With respect to the entire study: An earlier analysis of roughly 610 of the donors reported 276 Gb of sequence data and 95 million to 140 million unique TCR beta sequences obtained from about 180 million T cells. Approximately 310 gigabases of sequencing data and some 85 million unique TCR sequences were included in an early release covering roughly 600 HLA-typed donors. Of the roughly 400 genotyped donors, roughly 76% were placed in the genetic ancestry cluster associated with self-reported Caucasian donors. The study aimed to test whether signatures of past pathogen exposure could be identified by cataloging public T cell receptors. The study profiled the T cell repertoires of some 610 subjects by immunosequencing and related them to cytomegalovirus serostatus. Besides the first cohort of around 700 subjects, a separate validation cohort made up of roughly 120 different subjects was used. The study combined high-throughput TCR immunosequencing, statistical association of individual TCRs with disease status, and machine learning to predict cytomegalovirus infection status. In a later analysis, previously published TCR beta repertoires from 500 to 750 donors were re-analyzed and high-resolution HLA genotyping was added so that TCR occurrence patterns could be studied. Rather than drawing on any new phenotypic data, the later analysis identified candidate immune exposures from TCR beta sequences and the way those sequences occurred across donors. To decide whether each TCR beta V gene segment behaved as functional or pseudogenic, an earlier analysis of fewer than 750 of the donors relied on high-throughput TCR beta sequencing. Alongside the repertoire data, information on donor age, sex, ethnicity and CMV serostatus was compiled. A later genetic analysis took genome-wide SNP genotypes for about three fifths of the 666 donors and used that subset as a discovery cohort. Every repertoire in the discovery cohort had been generated on one and the same sequencing platform. HLA typing included class I and class II loci at four-digit resolution. Typing coverage differed by locus: A, B, C, DRB1 and DQB1 were typed in roughly 620-630 donors, DQA1 in roughly 510, DPA1 in 606, and DPB1 in roughly 470. A few DR-DQ haplotypes were handled as single units for association and clustering because linkage in the cohort was strong. Among around 400 genotyped donors of the cohort, an average of roughly 230,000 unique TCR beta nucleotide sequences was sequenced per donor, of which roughly 17% were non-productive. General study outcomes and caveats: At a false discovery rate of 0.05, a later analysis linked 15,000 to 20,000 TCR beta sequences to specific HLA alleles. It was suggested by the authors that the approach could potentially be generalized to other disease states and immunological phenotypes. A further reported finding was that TCR beta sequences accurately predicted the HLA-A and HLA-B alleles for most subjects in the first cohort. Roughly uniform sequencing depth across donors was assumed in presence/absence analyses, although this assumption may not hold. A total of 150 to 200 TCR beta chains were listed by the study as associated with cytomegalovirus. Linkage disequilibrium might explain the correlated functional status among segregating V segments, but an unknown experimental factor could not be ruled out. In vitro tests confirmed that a few of the cytomegalovirus-associated TCR beta chains recognize cytomegalovirus antigens. Most CMV-associated TCR beta chains appeared to be HLA-restricted in a later analysis, and the HLA associations seemed to be driven largely by CMV exposure. The 87-base-pair reads could not distinguish some IMGT-functional V segments, including TRBV6-2 and TRBV6-3, so those segments were excluded. In this cohort, only TCR beta chains were sequenced, and detectable features were limited by the absence of alpha or paired-chain data. Because HLA typing was unavailable for some donors at each locus, only the typed subset was used in association tests. In a later analysis, HLA-associated TCR beta chains were found to be more clonally expanded and to have lower generation probabilities than equally common non-associated chains. Across donors, most TCR sequences were observed very rarely, whereas some public TCRs were present in many individuals. The earlier analysis of about 600 of the donors excluded some 16 rarely observed V segments, including chromosome 9 orphons, because counts were too low. According to a later genetic analysis, donors in an Asian-associated ancestry cluster had fewer N-insertions in productive TCRs than the approximately 650-donor mean. A group of highly shared sequence variants was considered likely to be a technical artifact of the sequencing pipeline. In a later genetic analysis, a missense DCLRE1C variant was associated with V-gene and J-gene trimming of TCR beta chains, and the association was replicated in an independent cohort. In an earlier analysis of 587 of the donors, most TCR beta V segments appeared in productive rearrangements about 87% or about 30% of the time, broadly matching IMGT annotations. CMV serostatus was the only immune exposure information available for the cohort. When HLA alleles, especially DR and DQ, strongly co-occurred, attributing TCR associations to individual alleles was difficult. According to a later analysis, TCR association rates differed among HLA loci, with DRB1 alleles showing the most associated TCRs and HLA-C alleles showing the fewest. A later analysis reported that several top co-occurrence clusters appeared linked to parvovirus B19, influenza, CMV and Epstein-Barr virus. Cytomegalovirus status was reported to be diagnosed by the classifier with high specificity and sensitivity in both the original and validation cohorts.

Trimming takes 5 bases off V and 0 bases off J; junction bases not matched to a gene: 6. CDR1 and CDR2 are drawn from the germline V gene (reference sequence): SEHNR, FQNEAQ. The CDR3 numbers 17 residues from cysteine through phenylalanine. Only CDR3 DNA remains: 51 bases, in frame from the first base. Libraries were made using the immunoSEQ multiplex PCR assay. A mixture of 60 forward primers for TCR Vbeta segments and 13 reverse primers for TCR Jbeta segments was used in the multiplex PCR. A multiplex PCR assay on genomic DNA amplified the CDR3 region of rearranged TCR beta genes. Amplified TCR beta libraries were sequenced as 87-base-pair reads on the Illumina HiSeq System. From the authors' description of their analysis: Across the 500 to 850 repertoires, a later analysis counted 78 million or so unique TCR beta chains, roughly 11 million of which were shared by at least two donors. To remove PCR and sequencing errors, raw reads were error-corrected and collapsed into unique sequences using a nearest-neighbor algorithm that merged closely related sequences. CDR3 sequences were aligned to IMGT reference sequences to assign V, D and J gene segments. For a sequence to be retained, at least a six-nucleotide match to both a V gene segment and a J gene segment was required. A rearrangement counted as productive if the CDR3 had no stop codons and remained in frame with V and J, and every other rearrangement counted as non-productive. CDR3 was defined according to IMGT convention as the region running from the second conserved V-encoded cysteine to the conserved J-encoded phenylalanine. The earlier analysis of about 640 of the donors excluded any sequence lacking an unambiguous match to a single V gene segment. An earlier analysis of a few hundred of the donors called V segments functional above 56.7% productive rearrangements and segregating when the between-donor standard deviation exceeded 5%. To diagnose cytomegalovirus status from the catalog of TCR beta chain sequences, a statistical classification framework was built. In a later analysis, V and J genes were assigned by comparing TCR nucleotide sequences against IMGT/GENE-DB human TR gene sequences. The TCRdist pipeline was used in a later analysis to assign CDR3 sequences and most-parsimonious VDJ recombination scenarios. In a later analysis, each TCR beta chain was defined by its CDR3 amino acid sequence together with its V-gene family, and reads lacking a unique V-gene family were excluded. To address suspected cross-contamination and a sequencing artifact, a later analysis removed 592 highly shared, low-generation-probability nucleotide sequences. In a later analysis, a clonal expansion index was calculated for each public chain from normalized within-repertoire ranks of inferred template counts. Generation probabilities in a later analysis came from a VDJ recombination model fitted to out-of-frame rearrangements, and those results were checked against IGoR. A later analysis scored TCR-TCR, TCR-HLA and TCR-CMV co-occurrence with hypergeometric tests, applying a repertoire-size bias correction to TCR pairs. A later analysis estimated false discovery rates by permuting HLA or CMV assignments 20 times. In a later analysis, co-occurring TCRs were grouped with DBSCAN, and TCRdist sequence similarity was added when clustering was performed within HLA-allele-positive subsets. Co-occurrence clustering excluded repertoires with fewer than 30,000 or more than 120,000 public chains, plus five with anomalous nucleotide sharing. Here the immuneACCESS table is served through TCRdb, limited to in-frame sequences with V and J called. Missing clones are a known gap in these copies; in checked studies unresolved V genes cover under half, and the rest lacks a known reason. V, J and clone size are those of that table, while D and trimming were read from the DNA. The table for this sample lists about 160,000 clones; roughly 80% of them were counted only once. The ten largest clones add up to around 3.5% of the sample.

Remarks on this clone: Its recognized antigen is unknown. Base quality data are lacking; no much larger clone is found one base away.

The cohort consisted of approximately 670 healthy bone marrow donors. At the time of sampling, all cohort members were nominally healthy, though unrecorded immune exposures were likely present. The donor tested CMV seropositive and was one of the 289 seropositive cohort members. A peripheral blood sample was collected from each donor, and TCR beta sequencing was performed on peripheral blood mononuclear cells. Genomic DNA was extracted from the blood cell samples with the Qiagen DNeasy Blood Extraction Kit. Sequencing input: PBMCs. The source of this sequence is a young man in good health and CMV-seropositive. This receptor chain uses TRBV7-9 and TRBJ1-5, and TRBD1 aligns with 11 junction nucleotides. The nucleotide sequence reads as follows: TGTGCCAGCAGCACAGGGACAGGGGGTTATAGCAATCAGCCCCAGCATTTT. The resulting protein is CASSTGTGGYSNQPQHF.